The entry that follows covers one T cell receptor (beta chain) sequence. The CDR3 length is 14 residues. Germline CDR1 reads SGHRS; CDR2 reads YFSETQ. Trimming removed 5 bases from V and 3 bases from J; junction bases left unmatched: 8. The data belong to a study of T cell changes during pregnancy in multiple sclerosis. The protocol was immunoSEQ multiplex PCR, while the TCRdb copy is restricted to in-frame clones and leaves out a portion. The data show about 14,000 clones, approximately 95% seen once. This receptor was obtained from a female donor in good health, enrolled as a control in a pregnancy study. The input for sequencing was peripheral blood, taken in the second trimester of pregnancy. This chain uses TRBV5-1 with TRBJ2-7, with 7 bases lining up with TRBD2. The CDR3 protein is CASRSVGGSYEQYF. CDR3 in DNA: TGCGCCAGCAGGTCAGTGGGCGGGAGCTACGAGCAGTACTTC.